This TCR beta chain comes out of a study of shared clonotypes between healthy human individuals. TCRdb keeps only in-frame clones here, not all; method: immunoSEQ multiplex PCR. The sample has about a million clones, roughly 80% seen once. The CDR3 is 14 amino acids. V gave up 5 bases and J gave up 1 base, with 8 bases separating them. CDR1 LNHDA and CDR2 SQIVND come from the germline V gene (reference sequence). The sequencing input was memory CD4+ T cells sorted from blood. Subset in this sample: CD45RA-negative fraction. V gene TRBV19 combines with J gene TRBJ2-2, with a tentative D call TRBD1 (6 bases). This clonotype originated in a young man in good health. CDR3 in amino acids: CASSADRNTGELFF. CDR3 nucleotide sequence: TGTGCCAGTAGTGCGGACAGGAACACCGGGGAGCTGTTTTTT.